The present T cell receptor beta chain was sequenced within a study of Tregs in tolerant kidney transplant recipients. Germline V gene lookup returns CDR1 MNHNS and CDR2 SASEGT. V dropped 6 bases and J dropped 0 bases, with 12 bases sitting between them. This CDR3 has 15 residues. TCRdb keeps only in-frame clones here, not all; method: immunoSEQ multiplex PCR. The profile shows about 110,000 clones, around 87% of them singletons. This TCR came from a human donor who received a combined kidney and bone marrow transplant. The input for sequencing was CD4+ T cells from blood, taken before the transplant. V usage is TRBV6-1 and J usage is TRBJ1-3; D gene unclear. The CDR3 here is CASRSALRSGNTIYF. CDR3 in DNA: TGTGCCAGCAGATCTGCACTGCGCTCTGGAAACACCATATATTTT.